This is a list of T cell receptor beta chains from one sample in a study of T-cell reconstitution after alpha-beta-depleted transplantation in children. TCRdb re-called the PCR reads with MiXCR, one entry per CDR3 protein. The table shows 500,000 to 600,000 distinct CDR3 sequences, with roughly 30% occurring only once. Material: PBMCs, obtained before TCRalphabeta/CD19-depleted stem cell transplant. The receptors derive from a boy younger than two with Wiskott-Aldrich syndrome, due to receive a stem cell transplant. Each CDR3 is given with its conserved first and last residue. A D gene is named only where the DNA matches it firmly. Clone size appears in some rows only: once, few, many, or a class for an expanded clone.

-	-	TRBV19	TRBJ1-2	TGTGCCAGTTGGCCCAGAGGTGCCTATGGCTACACCTTC	CASWPRGAYGYTF
TRBD1	-	TRBV5-1	TRBJ2-7	TGCGCCAGCAGCTTGGCCGTACAGGGGGTTTACGAGCAGTACTTC	CASSLAVQGVYEQYF
TRBD2	-	TRBV29-1	TRBJ2-3	TGCAGCGTTGCGCCTAGCGGGAGGGCCAACGAACATTCTAGCACAGATACGCAGTATTTT	CSVAPSGRANEHSSTDTQYF
-	-	TRBV12-3/TRBV12-4	TRBJ1-6	TGTGCCAGCAGTTTCCTCGACTATAATTCACCCCTCCACTTT	CASSFLDYNSPLHF
-	few	TRBV7-9	TRBJ1-1	TGTGCCAGCACCTTAACCTCACCCACTGAAGCTTTCTTT	CASTLTSPTEAFF
-	once	TRBV3-1	TRBJ1-1	TGTGCCAGCAGCCTCAAGTTCCTGAACACTGAAGCTTTCTTT	CASSLKFLNTEAFF
-	-	TRBV25-1	TRBJ2-1	TGTGCCAGCAGTGCAGGGACCCTACCGTACAATGAGCAGTTCTTC	CASSAGTLPYNEQFF
-	-	TRBV12-3/TRBV12-4	TRBJ2-2	TGTGCCAGCCTATTCTTCCCGGGAACCGGGGAGCTGTTTTTT	CASLFFPGTGELFF
TRBD2	-	TRBV29-1	TRBJ2-1	TGCAGCGTTGGGGGGGAGACTAGCGGGAGGGCCGAAGAGCAGTTCTTC	CSVGGETSGRAEEQFF
-	-	TRBV7-6	TRBJ2-1	TGTGCCAGCAGCTTACTAGCGAGCTCCTACAATGAGCAGTTCTTC	CASSLLASSYNEQFF
TRBD2	-	TRBV5-1	TRBJ2-5	TGCGCCAGCAGCTTTCTACTAGCGGGGTACCAAGAGACCCAGTACTTC	CASSFLLAGYQETQYF
TRBD1	-	TRBV7-2	TRBJ1-4	TGTGCCAGCAGCCCAGGGGACAGGACAACTAATGAAAAACTGTTTTTT	CASSPGDRTTNEKLFF
TRBD1	-	TRBV12-3/TRBV12-4	TRBJ2-1	TGTGCCAGCAGGCCCACCGGGACAGGGGGCACTGAGCAGTTCTTC	CASRPTGTGGTEQFF
-	few	TRBV5-1	TRBJ2-7	TGCGCCAGCAGCTTGGTTGGGGGAAACGAGCAGTACTTC	CASSLVGGNEQYF
TRBD2	few	TRBV5-1	TRBJ2-7	TGCGCCAGCAGCGGGATAGCGGGAGGTCTCTACGAGCAGTACTTC	CASSGIAGGLYEQYF
TRBD1	few	TRBV28	TRBJ1-4	TGTGCCAGCAGCCACCTACAGGGGGCGCCTAATGAAAAACTGTTTTTT	CASSHLQGAPNEKLFF
TRBD1	-	TRBV5-1	TRBJ2-3	TGCGCCAGTGCCGGGACAGGGAACACAGATACGCAGTATTTT	CASAGTGNTDTQYF
TRBD1	-	TRBV12-3/TRBV12-4	TRBJ2-1	TGTGCCAGCAGTGTCGGGACAGGGGCGGGGGATGAGCAGTTCTTC	CASSVGTGAGDEQFF
-	few	TRBV27	TRBJ2-1	TGTGCCAGCAGTGGAACCGGGACAAGGAATGAGCAGTTCTTC	CASSGTGTRNEQFF
-	-	TRBV7-9	TRBJ2-1	TGTGCCAGCAGCTTAGCGGAGCGAACCCCCTACAATGAGCAGTTCTTC	CASSLAERTPYNEQFF
-	-	TRBV2	TRBJ2-2	TGTGCCAGCAGTGACACGGGCGGCGGGGAGCTGTTTTTT	CASSDTGGGELFF
-	few	TRBV5-1	TRBJ2-1	TGCGCCAGCAGCTTGGCCTGGGGGGAGCGTGTCTATGAGCAGTTCTTC	CASSLAWGERVYEQFF
-	-	TRBV6-1	TRBJ2-2	TGTGCCAGCAGTCCGAAATTTGCGACCGGCGGGGAGCTGTTTTTT	CASSPKFATGGELFF
-	few	TRBV5-6	TRBJ2-7	TGTGCCAGCAGCTTTACTAGTAACCACGAGCAGTACTTC	CASSFTSNHEQYF
TRBD1	-	TRBV12-3/TRBV12-4	TRBJ1-5	TGTGCCAGCAGTGCCGGGACAGGGGCGTCTGATCAGCCCCAGCATTTT	CASSAGTGASDQPQHF
TRBD1	few	TRBV30	TRBJ1-1	TGTGCCTACGACAGGGGCCCTTCAGCTTTCTTT	CAYDRGPSAFF
-	-	TRBV9	TRBJ2-1	TGTGCCAGCAGCGTACCAGAAGGGGAGCAGTTCTTC	CASSVPEGEQFF
-	-	TRBV5-1	TRBJ1-6	TGCGCCAGCAGCTTGGAGTCAGGGTATAATTCACCCCTCCACTTT	CASSLESGYNSPLHF
-	few	TRBV21-1	TRBJ2-7	TGTGCCAGCAGCGGTAGAGGGCTTTCCTACGAGCAGTACTTC	CASSGRGLSYEQYF
TRBD2	few	TRBV5-1	TRBJ2-3	TGCGCCAGCAGCTTGGTGGCTAGCGGGATGAGAACAGATACGCAGTATTTT	CASSLVASGMRTDTQYF
-	few	TRBV30	TRBJ1-5	TGTGCCTGGAGTGGTAGCAATCAGCCCCAGCATTTT	CAWSGSNQPQHF
TRBD2	-	TRBV5-1	TRBJ2-5	TGCGCCAGCAGCTTGGTTAGCGGGAGACGGGAGACCCAGTACTTC	CASSLVSGRRETQYF
-	few	TRBV10-3	TRBJ2-1	TGTGCCATCAGTGGGCGGCTCCATGAGCAGTTCTTC	CAISGRLHEQFF
TRBD2	few	TRBV5-1	TRBJ2-3	TGCGCCAGCAGCTGGGGACTAGCGGGAGGCACAGATACGCAGTATTTT	CASSWGLAGGTDTQYF
-	once	TRBV5-1	TRBJ2-7	TGCGCCAGCAGCTTTGGGTCGGGTTTGAACCACGAGCAGTACTTC	CASSFGSGLNHEQYF
TRBD2	-	TRBV19	TRBJ2-4	TGTGCCAGTACTATCAGCGGGAGCAAAAACATTCAGTACTTC	CASTISGSKNIQYF
-	few	TRBV7-9	TRBJ1-2	TGTGCCAGCGGAGACTATGGCTACACCTTC	CASGDYGYTF
TRBD2	-	TRBV14	TRBJ2-2	TGTGCCAGCAGCTTCCATCGGGGCGGGAGAGGCCGGGAGCTGTTTTTT	CASSFHRGGRGRELFF
-	-	TRBV5-1	TRBJ2-1	TGCGCCAGCAGCTTGGTTAGGAGCGGCCCGTCCTACAATGAGCAGTTCTTC	CASSLVRSGPSYNEQFF
-	few	TRBV7-9	TRBJ2-5	TGTGCCAGCAGCTTAGAACAGGCGGGAGAGACCCAGTACTTC	CASSLEQAGETQYF
TRBD1	-	TRBV6-1	TRBJ2-1	TGTGCCAGCAGTACCGGACAGGGGGGTTACAATGAGCAGTTCTTC	CASSTGQGGYNEQFF
-	few	TRBV4-2	TRBJ2-2	TGTGCCAGCAGCCAAGAGCGAACCACCGGGGAGCTGTTTTTT	CASSQERTTGELFF
TRBD2	few	TRBV12-3/TRBV12-4	TRBJ2-1	TGTGCCAGCAGTTTTTTTCGCGGGAGGGAAAATGAGCAGTTCTTC	CASSFFRGRENEQFF
TRBD2	-	TRBV20-1	TRBJ2-1	TGCAGTGCTAGATCAGCTAGCGGGAGGGCCCCCAATGAGCAGTTCTTC	CSARSASGRAPNEQFF
TRBD1	-	TRBV5-1	TRBJ2-7	TGCGCCAGCAGCTTGGCCTTGACAGGGGGCAACTACGAGCAGTACTTC	CASSLALTGGNYEQYF
-	few	TRBV29-1	TRBJ2-3	TGCAGCGTTGGGGCCCGGGGCACAGATACGCAGTATTTT	CSVGARGTDTQYF
TRBD2	-	TRBV5-1	TRBJ2-1	TGCGCCAGCAGCCAGCATAGCGGGAATAACAATGAGCAGTTCTTC	CASSQHSGNNNEQFF
-	-	TRBV29-1	TRBJ2-1	TGCAGCGTTGAATGGAGTCAGGTCTACAATGAGCAGTTCTTC	CSVEWSQVYNEQFF
TRBD2	-	TRBV7-9	TRBJ2-1	TGTGCCAGCAGCTGGCTAGCGGGAGGATCCTACAATGAGCAGTTCTTC	CASSWLAGGSYNEQFF
-	few	TRBV5-1	TRBJ1-4	TGCGCCAGCAGCTTGGGTCGGCTTAATGAAAAACTGTTTTTT	CASSLGRLNEKLFF
TRBD1	few	TRBV5-1	TRBJ2-4	TGCGCCAGCAGCGATGGACAGGGGGCGGCCAAAAACATTCAGTACTTC	CASSDGQGAAKNIQYF
-	-	TRBV5-4	TRBJ2-5	TGTGCCAGCAGCTTGTCGGTTCCCTCCCGGGGCCTCCAAGAGACCCAGTACTTC	CASSLSVPSRGLQETQYF
-	-	TRBV20-1	TRBJ1-1	TGCAGTGCTAGGAAAGGGATGAACACTGAAGCTTTCTTT	CSARKGMNTEAFF
-	few	TRBV7-3	TRBJ1-1	TGTGCCAGCAGCACGGGGTTGAACACTGAAGCTTTCTTT	CASSTGLNTEAFF
TRBD1	-	TRBV5-1	TRBJ1-2	TGCGCCAGCAGCCCTACTGGACAGGGCGGCTATGGCTACACCTTC	CASSPTGQGGYGYTF